The clone carrying this T cell receptor (beta chain) showed up just once. The V and J ends lost 3 bases and 7 bases respectively, with 6 bases between them. This CDR3 comprises 11 residues. Germline CDR1 and CDR2: KGHSH and LQKENI. The sample belongs to a study of blood T cell repertoires in COVID-19. Measured with immunoSEQ multiplex PCR; TCRdb has only the in-frame clones, and not every one. Of some 100,000 clones in the sample, around three quarters were seen once. J is TRBJ1-1 and V is TRBV18, with D unclear. The sequenced material came from peripheral blood. This receptor was taken from a man aged 65-85 years with acute or convalescent COVID-19. Here the CDR3 reads CASSPNSEAFF. CDR3 coding DNA: TGTGCCAGCTCACCTAATAGTGAAGCTTTCTTT.